This paragraph reports one T cell receptor beta chain. While infection was still active, Seattle patients were enrolled and then followed longitudinally. The CDR3 is made up of 15 amino acids. Trimming removed 1 base from V and 0 bases from J, with 10 bases in between. Germline values: CDR1 SGHDT, CDR2 YYEEEE. The protocol was immunoSEQ multiplex PCR, while the TCRdb copy is restricted to in-frame clones and leaves out a portion. The sample records 150,000 to 200,000 clones, just over 90% being singletons. The source of the sample is a study of blood T cell repertoires in COVID-19. On the study more broadly: COVID-19 samples, acute and convalescent, were from the United States, Italy and Spain.

The sequence was obtained from a woman in her sixties with COVID-19, enrolled during active disease. The sequenced sample was peripheral blood. This chain connects TRBV5-6 to TRBJ1-1, with D uncertain. CDR3: CASSLIARVNTEAFF. CDR3 nucleotides: TGTGCCAGCAGCTTGATTGCCCGGGTGAACACTGAAGCTTTCTTT.